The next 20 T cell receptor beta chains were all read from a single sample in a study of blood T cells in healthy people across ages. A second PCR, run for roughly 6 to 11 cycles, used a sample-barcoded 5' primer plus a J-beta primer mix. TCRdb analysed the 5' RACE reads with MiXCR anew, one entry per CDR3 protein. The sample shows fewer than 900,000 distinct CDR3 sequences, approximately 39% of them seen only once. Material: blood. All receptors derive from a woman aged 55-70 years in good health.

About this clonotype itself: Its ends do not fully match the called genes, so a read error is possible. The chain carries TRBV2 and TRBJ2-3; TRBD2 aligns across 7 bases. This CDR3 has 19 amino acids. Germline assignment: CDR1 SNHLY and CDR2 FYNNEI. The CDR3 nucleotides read TGTGCCAGCACCGAACGGGAGACTAGCTTATTGGGGCCCACAGAGACGCAGTATTTT. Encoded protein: CASTERETSLLGPTETQYF.

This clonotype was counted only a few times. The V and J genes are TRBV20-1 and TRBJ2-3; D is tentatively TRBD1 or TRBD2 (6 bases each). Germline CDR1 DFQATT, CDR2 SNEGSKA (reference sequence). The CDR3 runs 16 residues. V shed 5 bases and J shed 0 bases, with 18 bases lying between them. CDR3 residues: CSALGGPGLSTDTQYF. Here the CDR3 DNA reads TGCAGTGCTTTAGGGGGACCGGGACTCAGCACAGATACGCAGTATTTT.

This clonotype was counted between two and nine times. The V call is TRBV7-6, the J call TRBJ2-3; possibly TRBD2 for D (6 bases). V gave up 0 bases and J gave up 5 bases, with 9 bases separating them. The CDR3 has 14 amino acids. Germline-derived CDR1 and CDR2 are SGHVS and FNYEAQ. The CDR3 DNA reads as TGTGCCAGCAGCTTAGCGGGGGGAGGAGATACGCAGTATTTT. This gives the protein CASSLAGGGDTQYF.

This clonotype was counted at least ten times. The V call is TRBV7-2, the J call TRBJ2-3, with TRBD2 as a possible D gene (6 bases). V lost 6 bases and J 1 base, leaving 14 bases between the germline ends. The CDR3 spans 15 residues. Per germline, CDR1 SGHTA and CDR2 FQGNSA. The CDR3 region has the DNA TGTGCCAGCAGTCTCGGGGTAGCGGGCACAGATACGCAGTATTTT. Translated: CASSLGVAGTDTQYF.

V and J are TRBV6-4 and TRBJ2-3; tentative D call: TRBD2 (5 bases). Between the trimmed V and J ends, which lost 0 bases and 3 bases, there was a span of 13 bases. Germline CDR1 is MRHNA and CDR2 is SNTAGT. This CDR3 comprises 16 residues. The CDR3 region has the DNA TGTGCCAGCAGTGACTCCTCGGTGGCGGGTACAGATACGCAGTATTTT. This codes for CASSDSSVAGTDTQYF.

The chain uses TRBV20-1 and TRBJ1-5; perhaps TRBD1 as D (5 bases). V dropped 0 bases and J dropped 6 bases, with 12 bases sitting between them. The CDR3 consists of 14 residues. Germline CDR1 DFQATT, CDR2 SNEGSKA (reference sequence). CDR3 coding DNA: TGCAGTGCTAGAGACCAGGGTTCGAGTCAGCCCCAGCATTTT. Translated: CSARDQGSSQPQHF.

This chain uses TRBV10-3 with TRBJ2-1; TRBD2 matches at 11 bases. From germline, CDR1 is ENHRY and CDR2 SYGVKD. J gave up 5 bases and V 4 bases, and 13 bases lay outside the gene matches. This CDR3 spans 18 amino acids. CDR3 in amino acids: CAISASVGWGLADNEQFF. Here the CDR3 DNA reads TGTGCCATCAGTGCGTCGGTTGGGTGGGGACTAGCGGACAATGAGCAGTTCTTC.

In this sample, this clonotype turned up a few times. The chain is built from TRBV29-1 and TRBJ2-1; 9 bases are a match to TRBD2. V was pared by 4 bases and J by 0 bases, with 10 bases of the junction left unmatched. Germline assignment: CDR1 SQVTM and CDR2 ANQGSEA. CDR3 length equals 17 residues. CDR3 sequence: CSVGGTSLFYSYNEQFF. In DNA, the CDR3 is TGCAGCGTTGGAGGGACTAGCTTATTTTACTCCTACAATGAGCAGTTCTTC.

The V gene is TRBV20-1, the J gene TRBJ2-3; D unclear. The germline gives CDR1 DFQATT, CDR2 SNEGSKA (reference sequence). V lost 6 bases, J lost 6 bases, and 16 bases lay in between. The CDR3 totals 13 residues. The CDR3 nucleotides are TGCAGTGCCCCGGAAATGGGGTCGGATACGCAGTATTTT. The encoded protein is CSAPEMGSDTQYF.

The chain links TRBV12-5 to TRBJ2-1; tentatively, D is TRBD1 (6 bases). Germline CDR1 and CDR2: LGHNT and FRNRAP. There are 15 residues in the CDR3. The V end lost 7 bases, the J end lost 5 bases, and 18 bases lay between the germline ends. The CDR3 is CASAPGAEPHNEQFF. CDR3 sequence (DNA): TGTGCTAGTGCCCCAGGGGCAGAACCACACAATGAGCAGTTCTTC.

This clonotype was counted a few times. CDR3 bases: TGCAGTGCTAGAGATTCATCCAGCTATGGCTACACCTTC. Residues: CSARDSSSYGYTF. The rearrangement links TRBV20-1 to TRBJ1-2, with D hard to call. The germline gives CDR1 DFQATT, CDR2 SNEGSKA (reference sequence). This CDR3 comprises 13 residues. V was trimmed by 0 bases and J by 4 bases, leaving 9 bases between them.

Here the CDR3 DNA reads TGCGCCAGCAGACCCGGGACAGGGTTAGGAGAAAACTATGGCTACACCTTC. Its translation is CASRPGTGLGENYGYTF. This chain connects TRBV5-1 to TRBJ1-2, with 9 bases matching TRBD1. CDR1 SGHRS and CDR2 YFSETQ come from the germline V gene. J gave up 2 bases and V 5 bases, and 13 bases lay outside the gene matches. The CDR3 consists of 17 residues.

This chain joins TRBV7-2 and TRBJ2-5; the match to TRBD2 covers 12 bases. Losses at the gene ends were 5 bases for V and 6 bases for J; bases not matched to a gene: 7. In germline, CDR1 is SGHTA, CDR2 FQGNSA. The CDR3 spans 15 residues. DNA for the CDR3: TGTGCCAGCAGCCCCCCCGGGACTAGCGGGCAGACCCAGTACTTC. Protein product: CASSPPGTSGQTQYF. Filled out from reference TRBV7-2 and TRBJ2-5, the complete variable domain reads GAGVSQSPSNKVTEKGKDVELRCDPISGHTALYWYRQSLGQGLEFLIYFQGNSAPDKSGLPSDRFSAERTGGSVSTLTIQRTQQEDSAVYLCASSPPGTSGQTQYFGPGTRLLVL.

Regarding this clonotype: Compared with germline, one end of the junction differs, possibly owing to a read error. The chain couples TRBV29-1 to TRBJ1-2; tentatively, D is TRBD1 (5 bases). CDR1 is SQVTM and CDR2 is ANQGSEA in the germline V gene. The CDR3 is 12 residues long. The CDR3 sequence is CSVVGTVEGFTF. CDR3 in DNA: TGCAGCGTTGTCGGGACGGTCGAGGGCTTCACCTTC.

The CDR3 loop is CASSRARSGGETQYF. As DNA, the CDR3 is TGTGCCAGCAGCCGAGCTAGAAGCGGGGGAGAGACCCAGTACTTC. The V gene is TRBV14, the J gene TRBJ2-5; 8 nucleotides agree with TRBD2. Germline V gives CDR1 SGHDN, CDR2 FVKESK. V lost 4 bases and J lost 4; bases outside the gene matches: 8. CDR3 size: 15 residues.

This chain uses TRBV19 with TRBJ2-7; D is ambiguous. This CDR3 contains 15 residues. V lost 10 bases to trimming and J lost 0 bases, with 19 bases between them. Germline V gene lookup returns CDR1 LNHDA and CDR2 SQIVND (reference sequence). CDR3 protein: CATALGSLSSYEQYF. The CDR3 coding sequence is TGTGCCACCGCCTTGGGATCATTAAGCTCCTACGAGCAGTACTTC.

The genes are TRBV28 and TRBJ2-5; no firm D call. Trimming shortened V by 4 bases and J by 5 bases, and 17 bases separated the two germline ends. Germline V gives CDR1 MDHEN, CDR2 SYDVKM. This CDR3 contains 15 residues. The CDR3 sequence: CASSWASVSLETQYF. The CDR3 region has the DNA TGTGCCAGCAGTTGGGCCAGTGTCTCTCTTGAGACCCAGTACTTC.

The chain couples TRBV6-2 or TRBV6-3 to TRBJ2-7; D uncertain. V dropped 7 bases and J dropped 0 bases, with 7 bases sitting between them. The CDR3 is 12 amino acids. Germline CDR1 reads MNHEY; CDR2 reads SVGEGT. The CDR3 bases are TGTGCCAGCACGGACGGCTCCTACGAGCAGTACTTC. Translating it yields CASTDGSYEQYF.

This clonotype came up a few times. CDR3 DNA sequence: TGCGCCAGCAGCACCCGGTCGGGTTACGAGCAGTACTTC. Protein sequence: CASSTRSGYEQYF. The chain recombines TRBV5-1 with TRBJ2-7; D remains ambiguous. The CDR3 is made up of 13 amino acids. Germline CDR1 and CDR2: SGHRS and YFSETQ. The V end was cut by 4 bases, the J end by 4 bases, with 12 bases between.

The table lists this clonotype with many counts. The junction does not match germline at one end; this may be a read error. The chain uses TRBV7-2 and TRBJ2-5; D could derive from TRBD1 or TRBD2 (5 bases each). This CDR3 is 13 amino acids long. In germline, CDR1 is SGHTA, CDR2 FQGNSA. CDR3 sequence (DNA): TGTGCCAGCAGCGTAGCCGGGGCCGAGACCCAGTACTTC. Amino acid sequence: CASSVAGAETQYF. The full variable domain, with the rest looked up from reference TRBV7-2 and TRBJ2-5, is GAGVSQSPSNKVTEKGKDVELRCDPISGHTALYWYRQSLGQGLEFLIYFQGNSAPDKSGLPSDRFSAERTGGSVSTLTIQRTQQEDSAVYLCASSVAGAETQYFGPGTRLLVL.